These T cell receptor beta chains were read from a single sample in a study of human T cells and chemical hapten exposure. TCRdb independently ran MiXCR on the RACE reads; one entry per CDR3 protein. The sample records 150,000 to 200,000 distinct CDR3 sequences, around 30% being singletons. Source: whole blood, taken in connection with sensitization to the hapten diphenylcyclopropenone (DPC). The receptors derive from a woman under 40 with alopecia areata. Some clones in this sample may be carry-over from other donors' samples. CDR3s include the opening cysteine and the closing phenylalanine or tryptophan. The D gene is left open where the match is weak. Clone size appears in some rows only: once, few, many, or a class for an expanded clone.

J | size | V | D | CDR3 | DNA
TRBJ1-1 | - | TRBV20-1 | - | CSARNYRDTKAFF | TGCAGTGCCCGTAATTACCGGGACACTAAAGCTTTCTTT
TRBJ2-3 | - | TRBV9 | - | CASSVGRGYTDTQYF | TGTGCCAGCAGCGTAGGTCGCGGATACACAGATACGCAGTATTTT
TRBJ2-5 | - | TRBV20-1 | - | CSAEAGARETQYF | TGCAGTGCCGAGGCGGGGGCGCGTGAGACCCAGTACTTC
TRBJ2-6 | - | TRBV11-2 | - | CASSKSTPGLGSGANVLTF | TGTGCCAGCAGCAAGAGTACGCCAGGTCTGGGATCTGGGGCCAACGTCCTGACTTTC
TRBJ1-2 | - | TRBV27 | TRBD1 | CASSPGGQSYGYTF | TGTGCCAGCAGTCCCGGGGGACAGTCATATGGCTACACCTTC
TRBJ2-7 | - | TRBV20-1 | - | CSARPSSYEQYF | TGCAGTGCTAGGCCCAGCTCCTACGAGCAGTACTTC
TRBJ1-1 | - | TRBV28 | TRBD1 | CASSFSRGQGTSEAFF | TGTGCCAGCAGTTTCTCCCGGGGACAGGGAACGTCTGAAGCTTTCTTT
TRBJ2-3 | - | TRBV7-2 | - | CASSHRDPSADTQYF | TGTGCCAGCAGCCATAGGGACCCCTCGGCAGATACGCAGTATTTT
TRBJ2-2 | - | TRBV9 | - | CASSAPGEELFF | TGTGCCAGCAGCGCCCCCGGCGAGGAGCTGTTTTTT
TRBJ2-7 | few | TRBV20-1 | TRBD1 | CSARGVPRQGIYEQYF | TGCAGTGCTAGGGGAGTACCTAGACAGGGGATATACGAGCAGTACTTC
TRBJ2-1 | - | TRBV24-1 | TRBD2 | CATSALAGMVNEQFF | TGTGCCACCAGTGCTCTAGCGGGAATGGTGAATGAGCAGTTCTTC